What follows are 22 T cell receptor beta chains derived from one specimen sequenced in a study of cytomegalovirus exposure and HLA in healthy donors. Amplification used 60 Vbeta primers and 13 Jbeta primers. The table came from immunoSEQ multiplex PCR; TCRdb's copy has only in-frame clones and leaves some out. Of more than 85,000 clones listed, under 85% are singletons. The sample comprised PBMCs. These receptors all stem from a man aged 35 to 55 in good health and CMV-seronegative.

This clone was counted between two and nine times. This chain joins TRBV10-3 and TRBJ1-4, with D possibly TRBD1 on 6 matching bases. Trimming shortened V by 10 bases and J by 2 bases, and 17 bases separated the two germline ends. This CDR3 contains 15 residues. Germline V gives CDR1 ENHRY, CDR2 SYGVKD. This chain's CDR3 is CATQAGGWTNEKLFF. CDR3 nucleotides: TGTGCCACCCAAGCGGGGGGCTGGACTAATGAAAAACTGTTTTTT.

The gene calls are TRBV4-3 and TRBJ2-3; the D gene is possibly TRBD2 (7 bases). There are 17 residues in the CDR3. Trimming removed 4 bases from V and 7 bases from J, with 24 bases in between. CDR1 and CDR2 from the germline V gene are LGHNA and YSLEER. The CDR3 sequence: CASSLGKQGPRGNTQYF. The CDR3 DNA reads as TGCGCCAGCAGCCTCGGAAAACAGGGTCCGCGGGGGAATACGCAGTATTTT.

This chain links TRBV28 with TRBJ1-6; no clear D. Germline CDR1 reads MDHEN; CDR2 reads SYDVKM. This CDR3 region has 15 residues. Trimming pared 5 bases from V and 0 bases from J, leaving 8 bases between. DNA of the CDR3: TGTGCCAGCAGTCCCCGGAGCTCCTATAATTCACCCCTCCACTTT. Residues: CASSPRSSYNSPLHF.

This chain's CDR3 is CASSPWTGGGDTEAFF. CDR3 coding DNA: TGTGCCAGCAGCCCGTGGACAGGGGGTGGGGACACTGAAGCTTTCTTT. The rearrangement joins TRBV11-2 to TRBJ1-1, with TRBD1 identical over 10 bases. The CDR3 runs to 16 residues. The junction had 9 bases not matched to a gene; V was cut back by 5 bases and J by 3 bases. Germline V CDR1 and CDR2: SGHAT, FQNNGV.

The V gene is TRBV15, the J gene TRBJ1-3, with a weak D call TRBD1 (6 bases). Germline V gives CDR1 LNHNV, CDR2 YYDKDF (reference sequence). V was trimmed by 0 bases and J by 2 bases, leaving 14 bases between them. The CDR3 has 17 residues. CDR3 nucleotide sequence: TGTGCCACCAGCAGAGATTACGGGGCAGGGGCTGGAAACACCATATATTTT. Amino acid sequence: CATSRDYGAGAGNTIYF.

This clone was counted a few times. The CDR3 region has the DNA TGCGCCAGCAGCTTGGAGGGGGCTGCTGCGGATACGCAGTATTTT. Translated, it gives CASSLEGAAADTQYF. The rearrangement links TRBV5-1 to TRBJ2-3; TRBD1 aligns across 7 bases. After removal of 0 bases from V and 6 bases from J, the junction contained 7 bases not matched to a gene. Germline V gene sequence: CDR1 SGHRS, CDR2 YFSETQ. The CDR3 is made up of 15 amino acids.

The V gene is TRBV7-8, the J gene TRBJ2-6; tentative D call: TRBD2 (6 bases). CDR3 length equals 15 residues. The V gene lost 4 bases and the J gene lost 7 bases, with 14 bases spanning the gap. Germline values: CDR1 SGHVS, CDR2 FQNEAQ. The chain's CDR3 is CASSSGVREANVLTF. Written as DNA, the CDR3 is TGTGCCAGCAGCTCGGGGGTCAGGGAAGCCAACGTCCTGACTTTC.

A few counts support this clone. The CDR3 DNA reads as TGCAGCGCCCCCTGGCGCGGGGAGTCCCCCGGGGAGCTGTTTTTT. Its translation is CSAPWRGESPGELFF. V gene TRBV29-1 combines with J gene TRBJ2-2; TRBD2 is a possible D gene (6 bases). Looked up from germline, CDR1 is SQVTM and CDR2 is ANQGSEA. CDR3 length equals 15 residues. V lost 7 bases, J lost 6 bases, and 21 bases lay in between.

In its sample, this clone was seen a few times. This rearrangement joins TRBV4-1 to TRBJ1-2; TRBD1 aligns across 7 bases. From germline, CDR1 is MGHRA and CDR2 YSYEKL. The CDR3 contains 18 residues. J gave up 4 bases and V 4 bases, and 18 bases lay outside the gene matches. The CDR3 sequence is CASSPTLRQGGTPYGYTF. The CDR3, as DNA: TGCGCCAGCAGCCCGACCCTCAGACAGGGTGGCACTCCCTATGGCTACACCTTC.

V gene TRBV29-1 combines with J gene TRBJ2-2; perhaps TRBD1 as D (6 bases). Deletions cut 3 bases from V and 7 bases from J, with 12 bases between. CDR1 and CDR2 (germline): SQVTM, ANQGSEA. This CDR3 has 13 amino acids. The CDR3 DNA sequence: TGCAGCGTTGACAGGGGCGAGGACGGGGAGCTGTTTTTT. As protein: CSVDRGEDGELFF.

The V gene is TRBV9, the J gene TRBJ2-3; 7 bases line up with TRBD1. Germline CDR1 SGDLS, CDR2 YYNGEE. V lost 0 bases to trimming and J lost 3 bases; unmatched junction nucleotides: 4. The CDR3 is made up of 15 amino acids. In DNA form, the CDR3 reads TGTGCCAGCAGCGTAGCCCCGACAGGGACAGATACGCAGTATTTT. Amino acids: CASSVAPTGTDTQYF.

V and J are TRBV7-2 and TRBJ2-3, with D possibly being TRBD1 (5 bases). This CDR3 spans 16 amino acids. Trimming removed 5 bases at V and 0 bases at J, with 15 bases between. The V gene's germline CDR1 is SGHTA and CDR2 FQGNSA. In nucleotides, the CDR3 is TGTGCCAGCAGCCAAGGAGCAGGGCCGAGCACAGATACGCAGTATTTT. Encoded protein: CASSQGAGPSTDTQYF.

This rearrangement joins TRBV7-2 to TRBJ2-1, with 9 bases that match TRBD2. V lost 4 bases to trimming and J lost 4 bases; unmatched junction nucleotides: 5. Per the germline V gene, CDR1 is SGHTA and CDR2 is FQGNSA. This CDR3 is 15 amino acids long. CDR3 nucleotides: TGTGCCAGCAGCTCCCTAGCGGGGCGGTACAATGAGCAGTTCTTC. Its translation is CASSSLAGRYNEQFF.

V gene TRBV5-1 combines with J gene TRBJ1-1; 9 bases line up with TRBD1. The CDR3 loop spans 13 amino acids. V was pared by 7 bases and J by 3 bases, with 4 bases of the junction left unmatched. Per germline, CDR1 SGHRS and CDR2 YFSETQ. For the CDR3, the DNA is TGCGCCAGCGCACAGGGGGCCGACACTGAAGCTTTCTTT. It yields the protein CASAQGADTEAFF.

This CDR3 is CASSYSSISYTGELFF. The DNA for the CDR3 is TGTGCCAGCAGTTACTCTTCCATTAGCTACACCGGGGAGCTGTTTTTT. The rearrangement links TRBV6-6 to TRBJ2-2; unclear D gene. Per the germline V gene, CDR1 is MNHNY and CDR2 is SVGAGI (reference sequence). The CDR3 is 16 residues long. The V gene lost 0 bases and the J gene lost 3 bases, with 11 bases spanning the gap.

The chain links TRBV5-4 to TRBJ2-5, with TRBD2 matching 9 bases. The J segment lost 1 base and the V segment lost 0 bases, leaving 4 bases of the junction unmatched. The CDR3 has 16 amino acids. The V gene's germline CDR1 is SGHNT and CDR2 YYREEE (reference sequence). CDR3 sequence: CASSLAGGGVQETQYF. The CDR3 nucleotides are TGTGCCAGCAGCTTGGCGGGCGGGGGGGTCCAAGAGACCCAGTACTTC.

The chain employs TRBV11-2 and TRBJ1-6; D gene uncertain. Trimming left V 1 base short and J 8 bases short, with 3 bases between. The CDR3 is 12 residues long. CDR1 and CDR2 (germline): SGHAT, FQNNGV. DNA of the CDR3: TGTGCCAGCAGCTTAGCCTATTCACCCCTCCACTTT. Protein sequence: CASSLAYSPLHF. The variable domain in full, with the rest retrieved from reference TRBV11-2 and TRBJ1-6, is EAGVAQSPRYKIIEKRQSVAFWCNPISGHATLYWYQQILGQGPKLLIQFQNNGVVDDSQLPKDRFSAERLKGVDSTLKIQPAKLEDSAVYLCASSLAYSPLHFGNGTRLTVT.

J is TRBJ2-6 and V is TRBV5-1, with 7 nucleotides matching TRBD1. The CDR3 spans 17 residues. CDR1 SGHRS and CDR2 YFSETQ come from the germline V gene. The trim removed 5 bases at V and 0 bases at J, leaving 8 bases unmatched. The CDR3 sequence is CASRRTGGVSGANVLTF. CDR3 DNA sequence: TGCGCCAGCAGACGGACAGGAGGTGTCTCTGGGGCCAACGTCCTGACTTTC.

The chain combines TRBV7-9 with TRBJ1-1, with D possibly TRBD1 on 6 matching bases. Between the trimmed V and J ends, which lost 2 bases and 10 bases, there was a span of 14 bases. The CDR3 runs to 13 residues. Germline CDR1 SEHNR, CDR2 FQNEAQ (reference sequence). CDR3 loop: CASSLRGGGGAFF. For the CDR3, the DNA is TGTGCCAGCAGCTTACGGGGAGGGGGTGGAGCTTTCTTT. Together with reference TRBV7-9 and TRBJ1-1, the CDR3 gives the full variable domain: DTGVSQNPRHKITKRGQNVTFRCDPISEHNRLYWYRQTLGQGPEFLTYFQNEAQLEKSRLLSDRFSAERPKGSFSTLEIQRTEQGDSAMYLCASSLRGGGGAFFGQGTRLTVV.

This clone was counted a few times. This chain uses TRBV7-9 with TRBJ1-6; D is perhaps TRBD1 (6 bases). CDR1 and CDR2 from the germline V gene are SEHNR and FQNEAQ (reference sequence). Trimming took 2 bases from V and 10 from J, leaving 15 bases between them. There are 15 residues in the CDR3. The CDR3 protein is CASSLSAGEGSPLHF. CDR3 nucleotide sequence: TGTGCCAGCAGCTTATCCGCAGGGGAGGGCTCACCCCTCCACTTT.

The chain uses TRBV28 and TRBJ2-7; tentative D call: TRBD2 (6 bases). The CDR3 consists of 15 residues. Between the trimmed V and J ends, which lost 7 bases and 0 bases, there was a span of 16 bases. Per the germline V gene, CDR1 is MDHEN and CDR2 is SYDVKM. The CDR3, as DNA: TGTGCCAGCAATTTTTACGCGGGAAGCTCCTACGAGCAGTACTTC. Amino acids: CASNFYAGSSYEQYF.

This clone was seen more than once but under ten times. V gene TRBV5-1 combines with J gene TRBJ2-7; perhaps TRBD1 as D (6 bases). Trimming removed 3 bases at V and 5 bases at J, with 12 bases between. The CDR3 loop spans 13 amino acids. Germline CDR1 and CDR2: SGHRS and YFSETQ. The CDR3 DNA reads as TGCGCCAGCAGCTCCGGGACAAATGACGAGCAGTACTTC. Translation: CASSSGTNDEQYF.